What follows is one T cell receptor (beta chain) and its context. Its antigen target is currently unknown. The sample holds no much larger clone one base away, and base qualities are not on file. V trim: 6 bases; J trim: 6 bases; unmatched bases: 8. CDR1 and CDR2 are drawn from the germline V gene: MNHEY, SVGAGI. From its cysteine to its phenylalanine, the CDR3 spans 14 amino acids. The CDR3 DNA has 42 bases and is translated from base 1. This sample stems from a study of CD8 T cells in Susac syndrome (dated by TCRdb to the late 2010s). About the full investigation: Of the Susac syndrome patients who were sequenced, eight or nine were in clinical remission while more than five had clinically active disease. Repertoire sequencing was used to test whether CD8+ T cell activation and differentiation in Susac syndrome was antigen driven. Susac syndrome patients were therapy-naive, on corticosteroids (some also receiving IVIg), or on IVIg alone at blood withdrawal. Study-wide conclusions, independent of this receptor: No clonal expansion was detected in the CD4+ T cell repertoire of Susac syndrome patients. The number of individuals in the TCR sequencing and HLA analysis was recognized as being relatively small.

High-throughput TCR beta sequencing profiled peripheral blood CD8+ and CD4+ T cells from healthy donors, Susac syndrome patients and multiple sclerosis patients. The Susac syndrome patients fulfilled recently defined diagnostic criteria for either definite or probable disease. CD8+ TEMRA cells were enriched by FACS, while bulk CD8+ and CD4+ T cells were purified by magnetic negative isolation. Blood was drawn into EDTA tubes, processed within 24 hours, and PBMCs were isolated by density gradient centrifugation. PBMCs destined for TCR sequencing were cryopreserved in liquid nitrogen and later thawed in a 37 °C water bath. The sorted or isolated CD4+, CD8+ and CD8+ TEMRA cells had a purity of 90% or higher. RNA was extracted with the RNeasy kit and roughly 0.5 to 1 ug was reverse transcribed using random hexamers. TCR beta CDR3 regions were amplified with the immunoSEQ multiplex PCR assay covering 54 Vbeta and 13 Jbeta segments. Bias from PCR amplification was corrected by using a synthetic template baseline for primer optimization and for computational correction. As for the authors' bioinformatics: Reads were annotated to V, D and J genes according to IMGT and were analyzed with immunoSEQ Analyzer, with only productive sequences retained. To calculate clonality, Shannon entropy was normalized by log2 of the number of productive unique sequences and then subtracted from one. For each patient and control, public and private clones were evaluated within the 100 most prevalent clones. Clones were defined as Susac-specific if absent from the healthy and MS cohorts, from over a thousand published viral clones and from other ImmuneACCESS disease sequences. TCRdb took the public reads, trimmed them with fastp at Q25, ran MiXCR for clone calling and kept in-frame beta chains. Under each unique CDR3 protein, matching rows form one entry showing the most common genes and DNA. TCRdb, not the original authors, processed these V and J calls. In all, the sample holds 95,000 to 150,000 distinct CDR3 sequences, and 96% of those were seen once. The ten largest clones add up to less than 0.15% of the sample.

The sequence links TRBV6-5 to TRBJ2-3; TRBD2 fits 8 bases in the junction. The sequence derives from a human donor with Susac syndrome. The sample comprised CD4+ T cells from PBMCs. The CDR3 protein: CASRYSGTGDTQYF. The DNA sequence is as follows: TGTGCCAGCAGATATAGCGGGACGGGGGATACGCAGTATTTT.